The clone carrying this T cell receptor beta chain has ten or more counts. The length of the CDR3 is 15 residues. Germline CDR1 reads SGHRS; CDR2 reads YFSETQ. Trimming took off 0 bases at V and 1 base at J, with 8 bases between the two ends. TCR beta CDR3 sequences were amplified from RNA transcripts. The primer set for the first-round RT-PCR of the TCR CDR3 was HTBI. MiXCR, run by TCRdb on the multiplex PCR reads, gives a single entry per CDR3 protein. The sample lists 450,000 to 700,000 distinct CDR3 sequences; about half were seen once. This sample was taken from a study of T cells in Graves' hyperthyroidism and ophthalmopathy.

This clonotype was obtained from a woman younger than 30 with Graves' hyperthyroidism. Sequencing was carried out using peripheral blood or thyroid tissue (not recorded which). The chain has TRBV5-1 and TRBJ1-5; D remains unclear. The CDR3 coding sequence is TGCGCCAGCAGCTTGGATCCGACAAGCAATCAGCCCCAGCATTTT. Its protein product is CASSLDPTSNQPQHF.